Each of the 27 T cell receptor beta chains below was sequenced from the same sample in a study of blood T cell repertoires in COVID-19. TCRdb keeps only in-frame clones here, not all; method: immunoSEQ multiplex PCR. The sample shows roughly 130,000 clones, 90% of them seen only once. Sequenced sample: peripheral blood. These receptors all stem from a man aged 50 to 59 with active COVID-19.

This chain uses TRBV6-5 with TRBJ1-1, with unresolved D. The CDR3 is 14 amino acids. Trimming left V 5 bases short and J 5 bases short, with 15 bases between. The germline V gene has CDR1 MNHEY and CDR2 SVGAGI. CDR3 sequence reads: CASSNRRGGTEAFF. CDR3 sequence (DNA): TGTGCCAGCAGTAACCGGCGGGGAGGGACTGAAGCTTTCTTT.

The rearrangement links TRBV21-1 to TRBJ1-5. TRBV21-1 counts as a pseudogene. CDR3 length: 16 residues. CDR3 protein: CASSASGSPVDQPQHF. For the CDR3, the DNA is TGTGCCAGCAGCGCTTCCGGGTCCCCCGTCGATCAGCCCCAGCATTTT.

This clone was recorded once. The J gene is TRBJ2-1, the V gene TRBV7-2; TRBD2 matches at 14 bases. The CDR3 covers 17 residues. Germline assignment: CDR1 SGHTA and CDR2 FQGNSA. With V trimmed by 3 bases and J by 3 bases, 4 bases remained unmatched. CDR3 residues: CASSLGGTSGSYNEQFF. The CDR3 DNA follows: TGTGCCAGCAGCTTGGGGGGGACTAGCGGGAGCTACAATGAGCAGTTCTTC. The full variable domain, in which reference TRBV7-2 and TRBJ2-1 provide the parts outside the CDR3, is GAGVSQSPSNKVTEKGKDVELRCDPISGHTALYWYRQSLGQGLEFLIYFQGNSAPDKSGLPSDRFSAERTGGSVSTLTIQRTQQEDSAVYLCASSLGGTSGSYNEQFFGPGTRLTVL.

This clone was observed once. The V call is TRBV5-6, the J call TRBJ2-5; 8 bases line up with TRBD2. V shed 4 bases and J 7 bases; nucleotides not matched to a gene: 15. This CDR3 is built from 16 residues. Germline assignment: CDR1 SGHDT and CDR2 YYEEEE. This chain's CDR3 is CASSRLRLARTRTQYF. DNA of the CDR3: TGTGCCAGCAGCCGCCTCCGACTAGCGCGTACCAGGACCCAGTACTTC.

The chain combines TRBV6-5 with TRBJ1-5; a weak D match, TRBD1 (6 bases). The CDR3 extends over 12 amino acids. Trimming took 9 bases from V and 5 from J, leaving 11 bases between them. The germline CDR1 and CDR2 sequences are MNHEY and SVGAGI. This CDR3 is CARRQADQPQHF. The CDR3 DNA reads TGTGCCAGAAGACAGGCAGATCAGCCCCAGCATTTT.

The chain is built from TRBV7-6 and TRBJ1-1; 8 bases agree with TRBD1. In germline, CDR1 is SGHVS, CDR2 FNYEAQ. CDR3 size: 13 residues. V trimming: 5 bases; J trimming: 5 bases; junction bases outside the gene matches: 4. The CDR3 nucleotides read TGTGCCAGCAGCGCGACAGGGGTGACTGAAGCTTTCTTT. Amino acids: CASSATGVTEAFF.

V is TRBV7-9 and J is TRBJ2-5; 9 bases agree with TRBD2. Germline CDR1 and CDR2: SEHNR and FQNEAQ (reference sequence). This CDR3 has 17 amino acids. With V trimmed by 5 bases and J by 1 base, 11 bases remained unmatched. CDR3 amino acids: CASSTPLAGLIQETQYF. Written as DNA, the CDR3 is TGTGCCAGCAGCACACCCCTAGCGGGGCTAATCCAAGAGACCCAGTACTTC.

This clone was seen a single time. Here the CDR3 reads CASRRWAPGTDNEQFF. CDR3 bases: TGTGCCAGTAGGAGGTGGGCCCCCGGGACTGATAATGAGCAGTTCTTC. The chain carries TRBV19 and TRBJ2-1, with a possible D match to TRBD2 (6 bases). The CDR3 consists of 16 residues. Germline assignment: CDR1 LNHDA and CDR2 SQIVND (reference sequence). V shed 6 bases and J shed 7 bases, with 22 bases lying between them.

The chain has TRBV10-3 and TRBJ2-7; 9 bases are a match to TRBD1. Germline CDR1 is ENHRY and CDR2 is SYGVKD. This CDR3 has 16 residues. J lost 0 bases, V lost 7 bases, and 10 bases had no gene match. In DNA, the CDR3 is TGTGCCATCACTGGGGGGGACAGGGTCGACTCCTACGAGCAGTACGTC. It is translated as CAITGGDRVDSYEQYV.

The chain joins TRBV5-1 to TRBJ2-5; TRBD1 agrees at 8 bases. The germline V gene encodes CDR1 SGHRS and CDR2 YFSETQ. CDR3 size: 14 residues. After removal of 5 bases from V and 1 base from J, the junction contained 4 bases not matched to a gene. CDR3 sequence reads: CASRTTGGQETQYF. DNA of the CDR3: TGCGCCAGCAGAACAACAGGGGGCCAAGAGACCCAGTACTTC. Full variable domain (missing parts from reference TRBV5-1 and TRBJ2-5): KAGVTQTPRYLIKTRGQQVTLSCSPISGHRSVSWYQQTPGQGLQFLFEYFSETQRNKGNFPGRFSGRQFSNSRSEMNVSTLELGDSALYLCASRTTGGQETQYFGPGTRLLVL.

This clone was observed a few times. The rearrangement joins TRBV27 to TRBJ1-3, with D possibly TRBD1 on 5 matching bases. V shed 6 bases and J shed 1 base, with 10 bases lying between them. CDR3 length: 14 residues. Germline V lookup: CDR1 MNHEY, CDR2 SMNVEV (reference sequence). The CDR3 here is CASSPTASGNTIYF. CDR3 coding DNA: TGTGCCAGCAGCCCGACAGCATCTGGAAACACCATATATTTT.

V usage is TRBV5-5 and J usage is TRBJ1-5; a possible D gene is TRBD1 (6 bases). The CDR3 is made up of 15 amino acids. Looked up from germline, CDR1 is SGHKS and CDR2 is YYEKEE (reference sequence). V lost 1 base and J 2 bases, leaving 10 bases between the germline ends. The CDR3 sequence is CASSLTGRGNQPQHF. The CDR3 coding sequence is TGTGCCAGCAGCTTGACAGGGAGGGGCAATCAGCCCCAGCATTTT.

The genes are TRBV7-9 and TRBJ2-1, with TRBD2 identical over 7 bases. Germline values: CDR1 SEHNR, CDR2 FQNEAQ (reference sequence). V trimming: 8 bases; J trimming: 8 bases; junction bases outside the gene matches: 15. The CDR3 length is 15 residues. The CDR3 protein is CASRGGERDGHEQFF. The CDR3 DNA follows: TGTGCCAGCCGGGGAGGGGAACGGGATGGGCATGAGCAGTTCTTC.

For the CDR3, the DNA is TGTGCCAGCAGTGGACGACAGTACACAGATACGCAGTATTTT. Encoded protein: CASSGRQYTDTQYF. The gene calls are TRBV2 and TRBJ2-3, with a tentative D call TRBD1 (5 bases). The germline V gene encodes CDR1 SNHLY and CDR2 FYNNEI. The CDR3 covers 14 residues. V dropped 4 bases and J dropped 2 bases, with 10 bases sitting between them.

This chain connects TRBV10-2 to TRBJ2-6, with D uncertain. The V gene's germline CDR1 is WSHSY and CDR2 SAAADI. The length of the CDR3 is 15 residues. The V gene lost 2 bases and the J gene lost 4 bases, with 9 bases spanning the gap. As DNA, the CDR3 is TGCGCCAGCAGTGAGCTGGCTTCAGGGGCCAACGTCCTGACTTTC. It specifies CASSELASGANVLTF.

The chain joins TRBV9 to TRBJ2-3, with 7 bases matching TRBD2. The CDR3 extends over 16 amino acids. Germline trimming cut 4 bases from V and 6 bases from J; bases unmatched to any gene: 14. CDR1 and CDR2 from the germline V gene are SGDLS and YYNGEE. The CDR3 loop reads CASSHFAGEASDTQYF. Here the CDR3 DNA reads TGTGCCAGCAGCCACTTTGCGGGGGAGGCATCTGATACGCAGTATTTT. The full variable domain, in which reference TRBV9 and TRBJ2-3 provide the parts outside the CDR3, is DSGVTQTPKHLITATGQRVTLRCSPRSGDLSVYWYQQSLDQGLQFLIQYYNGEERAKGNILERFSAQQFPDLHSELNLSSLELGDSALYFCASSHFAGEASDTQYFGPGTRLTVL.

This clone was picked up one time. The chain couples TRBV3-1 (or the pseudogene TRBV3-2) to TRBJ2-7; 9 bases line up with TRBD2. Germline trimming cut 4 bases from V and 3 bases from J; bases unmatched to any gene: 7. Per germline, CDR1 LGHDT and CDR2 YNNKEL (reference sequence). This CDR3 contains 15 residues. The CDR3 region has the DNA TGTGCCAGCAGCCCCAGACTAGCGGAGATCTACGAGCAGTACGTC. Translation gives CASSPRLAEIYEQYV.

The V gene is TRBV7-9, the J gene TRBJ2-1; a possible D gene is TRBD2 (7 bases). Germline V gives CDR1 SEHNR, CDR2 FQNEAQ (reference sequence). V was pared by 6 bases and J by 1 base, with 16 bases between. The CDR3 totals 16 residues. The CDR3 DNA sequence: TGTGCCAGCAGTCCAAGGGGGAGGGAATCCTACAATGAGCAGTTCTTC. Encoded protein: CASSPRGRESYNEQFF.

The chain recombines TRBV15 with TRBJ1-1, with D maybe TRBD1 (6 bases). Germline CDR1 and CDR2: LNHNV and YYDKDF (reference sequence). The CDR3 totals 14 residues. The germline V and J ends were trimmed by 7 bases and 0 bases, with 12 bases remaining between them. In nucleotides, the CDR3 is TGTGCCACCAATTTCCAGGGGATGAACACTGAAGCTTTCTTT. Translation: CATNFQGMNTEAFF.

The J gene is TRBJ2-1, the V gene TRBV27; 8 nucleotides agree with TRBD2. V was pared by 3 bases and J by 7 bases, with 5 bases of the junction left unmatched. CDR1 MNHEY and CDR2 SMNVEV come from the germline V gene (reference sequence). This CDR3 is 14 amino acids long. CDR3 loop: CASSFRSGGNEQFF. CDR3 nucleotide sequence: TGTGCCAGCAGTTTTCGGAGCGGGGGTAATGAGCAGTTCTTC.

The chain employs TRBV5-1 and TRBJ2-5, with a possible D match to TRBD1 (6 bases). V was pared by 0 bases and J by 5 bases, with 14 bases between. Germline V gene lookup returns CDR1 SGHRS and CDR2 YFSETQ. This CDR3 has 15 residues. CDR3 residues: CASSLANRVVETQYF. CDR3 in DNA: TGCGCCAGCAGCTTGGCCAACAGGGTGGTGGAGACCCAGTACTTC.

The genes are TRBV2 and TRBJ2-1; 7 bases agree with TRBD2. The CDR3 covers 16 residues. J gave up 7 bases and V 0 bases, and 9 bases lay outside the gene matches. Germline assignment: CDR1 SNHLY and CDR2 FYNNEI. CDR3: CASSEAQAGVGNEQFF. In nucleotides, the CDR3 is TGTGCCAGCAGTGAAGCGCAGGCGGGAGTAGGAAATGAGCAGTTCTTC.

The rearrangement uses TRBV4-1 and TRBJ2-7, with D perhaps TRBD2 (7 bases). V was cut by 0 bases and J by 3 bases, with 21 bases left in between. Germline assignment: CDR1 MGHRA and CDR2 YSYEKL. The CDR3 runs 18 residues. The CDR3 nucleotides read TGCGCCAGCAGCCAAGATCGGGGGGCCCCCGGCTTGATCTACGAGCAGTACTTC. Its translation: CASSQDRGAPGLIYEQYF.

This chain joins TRBV2 and TRBJ1-1; weak D call: TRBD1 (5 bases). Trimming took 7 bases from V and 5 from J, leaving 20 bases between them. Germline V gives CDR1 SNHLY, CDR2 FYNNEI. The length of the CDR3 is 15 residues. The CDR3 region has the DNA TGTGCCAGCACCACGCCCGGGGGGGAAGGAACTGAAGCTTTCTTT. It codes for CASTTPGGEGTEAFF. The whole variable domain, filled in from reference TRBV2 and TRBJ1-1, reads EPEVTQTPSHQVTQMGQEVILRCVPISNHLYFYWYRQILGQKVEFLVSFYNNEISEKSEIFDDQFSVERPDGSNFTLKIRSTKLEDSAMYFCASTTPGGEGTEAFFGQGTRLTVV.

This clone was counted once. This chain connects TRBV28 to TRBJ1-1; no clear D. The germline CDR1 and CDR2 sequences are MDHEN and SYDVKM. Trimming cost V 8 bases and J 6 bases, with 10 bases left between them. There are 11 residues in the CDR3. DNA for the CDR3: TGTGCCAGCCGGACTTTCTCTGAAGCTTTCTTT. Encoded protein: CASRTFSEAFF.

The chain couples TRBV3-1 (or the pseudogene TRBV3-2) to TRBJ2-3; possibly TRBD1 for D (6 bases). Germline V lookup: CDR1 LGHDT, CDR2 YNNKEL (reference sequence). The CDR3 extends over 12 amino acids. V lost 2 bases and J lost 7, with 7 bases in between. The CDR3 coding sequence is TGTGCCAGCAGCCAACAGGGGAATACGCAGTATTTT. It is translated as CASSQQGNTQYF.

The CDR3 sequence: CASSLSRGIVNEQFF. CDR3 in DNA: TGTGCCAGCAGCTTGAGCAGGGGAATTGTGAATGAGCAGTTCTTC. The chain joins TRBV7-9 to TRBJ2-1; TRBD1 might be the D (6 bases). The CDR3 is 15 amino acids. Trimming took 3 bases from V and 7 from J, leaving 16 bases between them. Germline CDR1 SEHNR, CDR2 FQNEAQ (reference sequence).